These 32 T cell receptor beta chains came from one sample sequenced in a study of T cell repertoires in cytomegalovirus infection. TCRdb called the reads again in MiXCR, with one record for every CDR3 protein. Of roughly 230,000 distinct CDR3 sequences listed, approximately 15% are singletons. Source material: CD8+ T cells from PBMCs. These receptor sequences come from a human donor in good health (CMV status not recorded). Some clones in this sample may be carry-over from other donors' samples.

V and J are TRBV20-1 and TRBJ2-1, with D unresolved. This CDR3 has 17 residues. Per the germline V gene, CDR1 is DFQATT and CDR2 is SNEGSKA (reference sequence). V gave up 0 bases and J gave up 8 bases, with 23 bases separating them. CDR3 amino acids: CSARDIMDSFLGDEQFF. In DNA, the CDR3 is TGCAGTGCTAGAGATATTATGGATTCGTTCCTTGGGGATGAGCAGTTCTTC.

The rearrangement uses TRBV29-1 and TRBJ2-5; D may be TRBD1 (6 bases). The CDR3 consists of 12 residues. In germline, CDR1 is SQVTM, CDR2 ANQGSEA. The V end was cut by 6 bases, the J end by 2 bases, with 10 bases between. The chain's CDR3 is CSVDTGQETQYF. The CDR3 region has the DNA TGCAGCGTGGATACAGGGCAAGAGACCCAGTACTTC.

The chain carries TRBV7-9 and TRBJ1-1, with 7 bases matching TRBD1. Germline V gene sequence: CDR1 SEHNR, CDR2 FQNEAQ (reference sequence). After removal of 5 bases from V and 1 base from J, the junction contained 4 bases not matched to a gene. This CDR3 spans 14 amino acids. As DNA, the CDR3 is TGTGCCAGCAGCGGACGGACAGGGAACACTGAAGCTTTCTTT. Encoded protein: CASSGRTGNTEAFF.

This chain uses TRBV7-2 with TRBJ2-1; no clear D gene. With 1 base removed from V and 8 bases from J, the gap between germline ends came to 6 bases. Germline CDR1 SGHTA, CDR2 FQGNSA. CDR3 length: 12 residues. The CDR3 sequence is CASSLVFDEQFF. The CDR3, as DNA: TGTGCCAGCAGCTTAGTTTTCGATGAGCAGTTCTTC.

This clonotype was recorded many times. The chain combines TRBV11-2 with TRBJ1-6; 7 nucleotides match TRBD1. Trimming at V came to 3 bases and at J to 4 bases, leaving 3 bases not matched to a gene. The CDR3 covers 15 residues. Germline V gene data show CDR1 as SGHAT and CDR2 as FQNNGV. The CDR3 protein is CASSFGTEYNSPLHF. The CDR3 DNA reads TGTGCCAGCAGCTTCGGGACAGAATATAATTCACCCCTCCACTTT.

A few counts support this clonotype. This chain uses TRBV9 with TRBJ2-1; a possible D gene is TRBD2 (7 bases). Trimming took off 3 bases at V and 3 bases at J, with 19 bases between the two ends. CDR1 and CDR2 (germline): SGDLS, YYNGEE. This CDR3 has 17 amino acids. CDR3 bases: TGTGCCAGCAGCGCGAGGGGCGGGGGCCCTCTCTACAATGAGCAGTTCTTC. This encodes CASSARGGGPLYNEQFF.

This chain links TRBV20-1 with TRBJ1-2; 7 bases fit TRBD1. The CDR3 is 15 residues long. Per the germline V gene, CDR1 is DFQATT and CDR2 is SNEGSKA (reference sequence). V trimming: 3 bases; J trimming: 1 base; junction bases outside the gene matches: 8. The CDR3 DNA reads TGCAGTGCTAGCCCTTTCAGACAGGGTAACTATGGCTACACCTTC. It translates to CSASPFRQGNYGYTF.

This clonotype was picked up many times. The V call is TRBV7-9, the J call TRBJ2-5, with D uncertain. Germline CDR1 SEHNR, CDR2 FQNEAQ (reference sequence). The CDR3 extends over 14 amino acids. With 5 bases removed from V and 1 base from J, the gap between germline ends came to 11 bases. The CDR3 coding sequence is TGTGCCAGCAGCCCACGACACCCCCAAGAGACCCAGTACTTC. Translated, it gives CASSPRHPQETQYF.

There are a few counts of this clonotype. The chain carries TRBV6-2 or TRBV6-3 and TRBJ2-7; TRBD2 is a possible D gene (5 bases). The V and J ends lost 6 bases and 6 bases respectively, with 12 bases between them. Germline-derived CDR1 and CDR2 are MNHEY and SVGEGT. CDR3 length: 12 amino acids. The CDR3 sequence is CASSYQLGEQYF. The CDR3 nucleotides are TGTGCCAGCAGCTATCAACTAGGCGAGCAGTACTTC.

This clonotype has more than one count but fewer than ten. In DNA, the CDR3 is TGTGCCAGCAGTGAGAAGCTGGGCGGCTACGAGCAGTACTTC. Translated: CASSEKLGGYEQYF. The chain couples TRBV12-3 or TRBV12-4 to TRBJ2-7; D is ambiguous. V lost 5 bases and J lost 3, with 14 bases in between. The CDR3 has 14 amino acids.

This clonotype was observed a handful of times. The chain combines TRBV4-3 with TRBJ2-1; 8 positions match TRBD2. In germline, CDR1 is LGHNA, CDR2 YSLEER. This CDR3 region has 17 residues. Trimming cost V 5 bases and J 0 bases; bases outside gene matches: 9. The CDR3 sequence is CASSARGGPLSYNEQFF. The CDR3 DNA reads TGCGCCAGCAGCGCCCGGGGGGGCCCCCTCTCCTACAATGAGCAGTTCTTC.

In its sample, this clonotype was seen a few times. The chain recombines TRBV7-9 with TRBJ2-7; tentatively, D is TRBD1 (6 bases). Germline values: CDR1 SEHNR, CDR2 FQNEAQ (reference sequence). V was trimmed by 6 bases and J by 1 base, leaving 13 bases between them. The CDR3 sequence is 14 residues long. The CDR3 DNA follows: TGTGCCAGCAGTCATCCCGGGACATCCTACGAGCAGTACTTC. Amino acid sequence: CASSHPGTSYEQYF.

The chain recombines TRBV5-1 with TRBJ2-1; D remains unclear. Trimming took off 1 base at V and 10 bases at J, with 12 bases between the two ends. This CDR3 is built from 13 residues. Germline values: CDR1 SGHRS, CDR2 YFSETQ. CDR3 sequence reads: CASSLMSRAEQFF. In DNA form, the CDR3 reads TGCGCCAGCAGCTTGATGAGCCGCGCGGAGCAGTTCTTC.

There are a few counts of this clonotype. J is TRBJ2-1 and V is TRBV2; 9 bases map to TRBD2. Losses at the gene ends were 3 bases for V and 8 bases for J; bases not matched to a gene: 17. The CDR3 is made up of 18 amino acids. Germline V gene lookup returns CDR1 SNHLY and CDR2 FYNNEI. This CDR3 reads CASSDEYGSGGPQDEQFF. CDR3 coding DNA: TGTGCCAGCAGTGACGAGTATGGGAGCGGGGGGCCCCAGGATGAGCAGTTCTTC.

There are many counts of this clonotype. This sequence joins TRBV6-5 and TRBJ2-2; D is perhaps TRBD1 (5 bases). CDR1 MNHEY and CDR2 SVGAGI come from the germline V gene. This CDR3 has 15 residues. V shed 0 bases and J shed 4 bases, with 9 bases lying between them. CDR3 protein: CASSYSSRATGELFF. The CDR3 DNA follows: TGTGCCAGCAGTTACTCGAGCAGGGCCACCGGGGAGCTGTTTTTT.

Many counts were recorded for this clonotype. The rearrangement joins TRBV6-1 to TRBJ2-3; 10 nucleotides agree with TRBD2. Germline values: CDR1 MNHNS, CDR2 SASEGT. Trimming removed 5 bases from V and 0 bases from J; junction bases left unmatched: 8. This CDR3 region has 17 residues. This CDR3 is CASSPGLAGGSTDTQYF. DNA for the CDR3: TGTGCCAGCAGTCCCGGATTAGCGGGGGGAAGCACAGATACGCAGTATTTT.

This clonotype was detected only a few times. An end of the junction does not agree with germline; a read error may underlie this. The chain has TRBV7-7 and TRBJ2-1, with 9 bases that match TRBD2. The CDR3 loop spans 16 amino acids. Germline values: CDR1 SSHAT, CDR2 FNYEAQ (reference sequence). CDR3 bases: TGTGCTAGCAGCTTAGGACCAAGCGGGGGGATCAATGAGCAGTTCTTC. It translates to CASSLGPSGGINEQFF.

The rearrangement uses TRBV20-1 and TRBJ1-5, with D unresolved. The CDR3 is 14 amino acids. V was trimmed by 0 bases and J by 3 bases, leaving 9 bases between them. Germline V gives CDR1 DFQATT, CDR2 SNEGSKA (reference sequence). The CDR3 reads CSARDQTSNQPQHF. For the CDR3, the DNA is TGCAGTGCTAGAGATCAGACCTCCAATCAGCCCCAGCATTTT.

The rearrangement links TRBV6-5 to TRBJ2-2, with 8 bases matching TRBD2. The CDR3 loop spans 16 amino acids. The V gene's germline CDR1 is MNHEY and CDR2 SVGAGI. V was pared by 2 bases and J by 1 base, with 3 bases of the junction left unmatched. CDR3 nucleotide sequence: TGTGCCAGCAGTTACCATCGGGGGGGGAACACCGGGGAGCTGTTTTTT. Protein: CASSYHRGGNTGELFF.

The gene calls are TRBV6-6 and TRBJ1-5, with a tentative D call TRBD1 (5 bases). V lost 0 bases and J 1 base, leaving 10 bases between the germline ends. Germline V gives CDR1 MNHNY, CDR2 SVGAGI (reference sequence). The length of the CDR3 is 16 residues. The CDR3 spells CASSYSRGASNQPQHF. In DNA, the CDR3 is TGTGCCAGCAGTTACTCGAGAGGGGCGAGCAATCAGCCCCAGCATTTT.

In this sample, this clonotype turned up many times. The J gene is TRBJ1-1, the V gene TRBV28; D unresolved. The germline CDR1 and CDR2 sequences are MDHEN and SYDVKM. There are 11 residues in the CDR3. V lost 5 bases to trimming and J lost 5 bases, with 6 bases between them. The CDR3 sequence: CASSRVTEAFF. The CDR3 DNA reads TGTGCCAGCAGTAGAGTAACTGAAGCTTTCTTT.

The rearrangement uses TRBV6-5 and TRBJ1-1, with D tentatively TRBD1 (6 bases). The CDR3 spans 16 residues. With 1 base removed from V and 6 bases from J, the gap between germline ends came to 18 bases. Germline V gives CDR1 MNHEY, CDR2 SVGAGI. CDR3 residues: CASSYLFRGSGSEAFF. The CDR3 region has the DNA TGTGCCAGCAGTTACTTATTCAGGGGTTCTGGCTCTGAAGCTTTCTTT.

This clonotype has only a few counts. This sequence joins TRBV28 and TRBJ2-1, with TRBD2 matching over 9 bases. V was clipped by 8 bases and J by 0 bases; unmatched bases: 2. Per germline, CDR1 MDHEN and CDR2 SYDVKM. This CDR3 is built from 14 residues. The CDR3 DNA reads TGTGCCAGCGCGGGGGGGCCCTCCTACAATGAGCAGTTCTTC. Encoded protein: CASAGGPSYNEQFF. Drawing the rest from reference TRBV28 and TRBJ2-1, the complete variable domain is DVKVTQSSRYLVKRTGEKVFLECVQDMDHENMFWYRQDPGLGLRLIYFSYDVKMKEKGDIPEGYSVSREKKERFSLILESASTNQTSMYLCASAGGPSYNEQFFGPGTRLTVL.

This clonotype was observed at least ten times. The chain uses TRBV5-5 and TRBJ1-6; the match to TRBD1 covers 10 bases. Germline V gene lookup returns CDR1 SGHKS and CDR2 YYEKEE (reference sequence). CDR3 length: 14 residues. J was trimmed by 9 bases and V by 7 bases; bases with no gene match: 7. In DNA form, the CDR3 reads TGTGCCAGCGATCGGGGACAGGGGATTTCACCCCTCCACTTT. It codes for CASDRGQGISPLHF. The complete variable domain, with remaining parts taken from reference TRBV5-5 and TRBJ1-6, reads DAGVTQSPTHLIKTRGQQVTLRCSPISGHKSVSWYQQVLGQGPQFIFQYYEKEERGRGNFPDRFSARQFPNYSSELNVNALLLGDSALYLCASDRGQGISPLHFGNGTRLTVT.

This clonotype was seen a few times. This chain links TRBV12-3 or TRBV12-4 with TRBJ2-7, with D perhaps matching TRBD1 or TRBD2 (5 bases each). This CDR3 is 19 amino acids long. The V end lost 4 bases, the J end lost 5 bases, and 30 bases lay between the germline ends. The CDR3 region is CASSWESAGTNGLENEQYF. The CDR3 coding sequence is TGTGCCAGCAGTTGGGAATCCGCCGGGACGAACGGTCTCGAGAACGAGCAGTACTTC.

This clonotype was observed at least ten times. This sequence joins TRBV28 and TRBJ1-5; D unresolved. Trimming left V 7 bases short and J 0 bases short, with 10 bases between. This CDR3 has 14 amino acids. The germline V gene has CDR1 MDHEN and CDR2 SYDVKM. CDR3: CASKGQNSNQPQHF. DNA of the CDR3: TGTGCCAGCAAAGGGCAGAATAGCAATCAGCCCCAGCATTTT. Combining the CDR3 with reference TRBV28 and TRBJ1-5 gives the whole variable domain DVKVTQSSRYLVKRTGEKVFLECVQDMDHENMFWYRQDPGLGLRLIYFSYDVKMKEKGDIPEGYSVSREKKERFSLILESASTNQTSMYLCASKGQNSNQPQHFGDGTRLSIL.

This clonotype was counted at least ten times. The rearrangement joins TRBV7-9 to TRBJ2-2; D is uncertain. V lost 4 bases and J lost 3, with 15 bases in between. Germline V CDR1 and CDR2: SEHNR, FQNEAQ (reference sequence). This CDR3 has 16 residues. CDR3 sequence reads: CASSYPSGTDTGELFF. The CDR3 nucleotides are TGTGCCAGCAGCTACCCATCTGGCACTGACACCGGGGAGCTGTTTTTT.

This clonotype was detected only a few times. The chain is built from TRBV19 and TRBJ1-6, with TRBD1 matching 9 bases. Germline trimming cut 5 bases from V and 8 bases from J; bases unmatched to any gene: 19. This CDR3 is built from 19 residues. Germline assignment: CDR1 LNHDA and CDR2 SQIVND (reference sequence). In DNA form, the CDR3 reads TGTGCCAGTAGTCCCACCCCTGGGACAGGGTCCATTGAGGATTCACCCCTCCACTTT. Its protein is CASSPTPGTGSIEDSPLHF.

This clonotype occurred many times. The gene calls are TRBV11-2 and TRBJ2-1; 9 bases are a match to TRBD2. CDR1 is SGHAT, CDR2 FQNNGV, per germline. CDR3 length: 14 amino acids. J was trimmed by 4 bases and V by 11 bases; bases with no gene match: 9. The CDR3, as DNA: TGTGCCTCACTTGGCGGGGGGGTATACAATGAGCAGTTCTTC. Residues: CASLGGGVYNEQFF.

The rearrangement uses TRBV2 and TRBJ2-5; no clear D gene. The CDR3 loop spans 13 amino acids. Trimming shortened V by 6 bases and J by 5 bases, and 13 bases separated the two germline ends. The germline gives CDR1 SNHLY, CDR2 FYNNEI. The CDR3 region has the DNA TGTGCCAGCAGCTTTAGACTGGGGGAGACCCAGTACTTC. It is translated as CASSFRLGETQYF.

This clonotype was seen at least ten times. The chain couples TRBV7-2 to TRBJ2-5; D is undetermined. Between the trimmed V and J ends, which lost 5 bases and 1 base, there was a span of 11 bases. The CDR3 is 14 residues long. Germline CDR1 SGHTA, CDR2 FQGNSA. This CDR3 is CASSPNIFQETQYF. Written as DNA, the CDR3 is TGTGCCAGCAGCCCAAACATATTCCAAGAGACCCAGTACTTC. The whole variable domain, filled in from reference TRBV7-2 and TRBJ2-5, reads GAGVSQSPSNKVTEKGKDVELRCDPISGHTALYWYRQSLGQGLEFLIYFQGNSAPDKSGLPSDRFSAERTGGSVSTLTIQRTQQEDSAVYLCASSPNIFQETQYFGPGTRLLVL.

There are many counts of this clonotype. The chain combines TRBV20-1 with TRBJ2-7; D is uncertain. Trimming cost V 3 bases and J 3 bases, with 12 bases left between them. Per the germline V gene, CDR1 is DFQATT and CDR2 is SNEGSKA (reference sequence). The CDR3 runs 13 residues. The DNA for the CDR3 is TGCAGTGCTAGGGTTGATGCAGGCTACGAGCAGTACTTC. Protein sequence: CSARVDAGYEQYF.